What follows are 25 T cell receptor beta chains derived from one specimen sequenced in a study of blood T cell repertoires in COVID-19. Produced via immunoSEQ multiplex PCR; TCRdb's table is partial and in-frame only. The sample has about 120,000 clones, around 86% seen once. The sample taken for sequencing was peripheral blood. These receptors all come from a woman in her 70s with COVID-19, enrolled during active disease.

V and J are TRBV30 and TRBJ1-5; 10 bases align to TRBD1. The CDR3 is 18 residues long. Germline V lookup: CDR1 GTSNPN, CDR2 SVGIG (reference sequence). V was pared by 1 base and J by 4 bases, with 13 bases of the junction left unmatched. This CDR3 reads CAWSETSGTGAGNQPQHF. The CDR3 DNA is TGTGCCTGGAGTGAAACATCCGGGACAGGGGCTGGAAATCAGCCCCAGCATTTT. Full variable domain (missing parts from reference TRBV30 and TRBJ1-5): SQTIHQWPATLVQPVGSPLSLECTVEGTSNPNLYWYRQAAGRGLQLLFYSVGIGQISSEVPQNLSASRPQDRQFILSSKKLLLSDSGFYLCAWSETSGTGAGNQPQHFGDGTRLSIL.

CDR3 residues: CASSEAGVTRTGVSYEQYF. CDR3 bases: TGTGCCAGCAGTGAAGCAGGAGTGACGAGGACAGGGGTCTCCTACGAGCAGTACTTC. The genes are TRBV6-1 and TRBJ2-7; 9 nucleotides line up with TRBD1. Looked up from germline, CDR1 is MNHNS and CDR2 is SASEGT. V shed 0 bases and J 0 bases; nucleotides not matched to a gene: 12. The CDR3 is 19 residues long.

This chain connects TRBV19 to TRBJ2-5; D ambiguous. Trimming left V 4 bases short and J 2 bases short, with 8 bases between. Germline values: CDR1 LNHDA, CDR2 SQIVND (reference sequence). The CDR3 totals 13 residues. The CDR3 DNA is TGTGCCAGTAGTAGCGGCCTTCAAGAGACCCAGTACTTC. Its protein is CASSSGLQETQYF.

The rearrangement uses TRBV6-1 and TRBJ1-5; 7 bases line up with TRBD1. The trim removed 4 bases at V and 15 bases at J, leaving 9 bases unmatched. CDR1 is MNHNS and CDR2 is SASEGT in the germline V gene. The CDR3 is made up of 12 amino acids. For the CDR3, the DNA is TGTGCCAGCAGTGGCCGGGACAGATATGTGCATTTT. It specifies CASSGRDRYVHF.

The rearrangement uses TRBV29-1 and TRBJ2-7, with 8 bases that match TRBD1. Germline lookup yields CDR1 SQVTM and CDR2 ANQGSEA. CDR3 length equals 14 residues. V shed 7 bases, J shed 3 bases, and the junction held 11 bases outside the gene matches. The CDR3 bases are TGCAGCGGTCCAGGGGACAGGACTGGCTACGAGCAGTACTTC. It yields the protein CSGPGDRTGYEQYF.

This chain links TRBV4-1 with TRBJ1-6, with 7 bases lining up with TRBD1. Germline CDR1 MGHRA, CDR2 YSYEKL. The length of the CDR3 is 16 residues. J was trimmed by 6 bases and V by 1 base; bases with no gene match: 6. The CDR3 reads CASSQAPTGVNSPLHF. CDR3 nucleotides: TGCGCCAGCAGCCAAGCCCCAACAGGGGTTAATTCACCCCTCCACTTT.

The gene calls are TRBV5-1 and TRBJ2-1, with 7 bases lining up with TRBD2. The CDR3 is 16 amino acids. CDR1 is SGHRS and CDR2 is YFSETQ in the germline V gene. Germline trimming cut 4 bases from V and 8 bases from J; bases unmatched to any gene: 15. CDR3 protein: CASSTTGFAGVDEQFF. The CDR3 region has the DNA TGCGCCAGCAGCACCACTGGGTTCGCGGGGGTTGATGAGCAGTTCTTC.

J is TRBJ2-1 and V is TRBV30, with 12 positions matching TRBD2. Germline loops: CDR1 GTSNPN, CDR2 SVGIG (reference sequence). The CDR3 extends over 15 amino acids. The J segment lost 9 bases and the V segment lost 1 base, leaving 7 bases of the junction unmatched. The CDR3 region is CAWSAGLAGSGEQFF. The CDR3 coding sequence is TGTGCCTGGAGTGCCGGACTAGCGGGGTCCGGTGAGCAGTTCTTC.

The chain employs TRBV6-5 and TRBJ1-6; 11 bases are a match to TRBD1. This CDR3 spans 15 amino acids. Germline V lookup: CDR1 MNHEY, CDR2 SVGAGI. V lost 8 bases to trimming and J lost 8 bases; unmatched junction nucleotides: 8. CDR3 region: CASAAGTGGYSPLHF. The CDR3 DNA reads TGTGCCAGCGCCGCCGGGACAGGGGGATATTCACCCCTCCACTTT.

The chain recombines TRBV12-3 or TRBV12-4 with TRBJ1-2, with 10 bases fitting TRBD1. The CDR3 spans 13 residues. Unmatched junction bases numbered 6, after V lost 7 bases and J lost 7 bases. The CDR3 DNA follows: TGTGCCAGCATTGTGACAGGGGGCATTGGCTACACCTTC. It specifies CASIVTGGIGYTF.

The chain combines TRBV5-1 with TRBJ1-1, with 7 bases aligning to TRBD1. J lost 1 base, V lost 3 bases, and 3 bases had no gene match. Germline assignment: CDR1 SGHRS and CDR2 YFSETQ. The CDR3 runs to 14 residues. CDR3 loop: CASSSGQANTEAFF. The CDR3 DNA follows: TGCGCCAGCAGCTCCGGACAGGCGAACACTGAAGCTTTCTTT.

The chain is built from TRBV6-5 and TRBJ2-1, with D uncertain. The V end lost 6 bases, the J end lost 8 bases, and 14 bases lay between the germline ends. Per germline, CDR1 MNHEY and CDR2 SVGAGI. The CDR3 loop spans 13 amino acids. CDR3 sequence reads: CASRPPPTDEQFF. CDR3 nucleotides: TGTGCCAGCAGACCCCCGCCCACGGATGAGCAGTTCTTC.

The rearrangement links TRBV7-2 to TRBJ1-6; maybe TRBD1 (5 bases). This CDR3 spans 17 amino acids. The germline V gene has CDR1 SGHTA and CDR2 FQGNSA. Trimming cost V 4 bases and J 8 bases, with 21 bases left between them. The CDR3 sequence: CASSWGTGGVGDSPLHF. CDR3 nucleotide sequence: TGTGCCAGCAGCTGGGGGACCGGCGGGGTAGGGGATTCACCCCTCCACTTT. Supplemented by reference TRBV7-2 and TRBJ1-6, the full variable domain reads GAGVSQSPSNKVTEKGKDVELRCDPISGHTALYWYRQSLGQGLEFLIYFQGNSAPDKSGLPSDRFSAERTGGSVSTLTIQRTQQEDSAVYLCASSWGTGGVGDSPLHFGNGTRLTVT.

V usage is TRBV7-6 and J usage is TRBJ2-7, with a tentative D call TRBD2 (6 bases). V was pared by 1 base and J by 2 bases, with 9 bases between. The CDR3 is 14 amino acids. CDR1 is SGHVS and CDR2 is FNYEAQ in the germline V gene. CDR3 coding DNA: TGTGCCAGCAGCTTAGGGGACTCCCCCTACGAGCAGTACTTC. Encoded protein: CASSLGDSPYEQYF.

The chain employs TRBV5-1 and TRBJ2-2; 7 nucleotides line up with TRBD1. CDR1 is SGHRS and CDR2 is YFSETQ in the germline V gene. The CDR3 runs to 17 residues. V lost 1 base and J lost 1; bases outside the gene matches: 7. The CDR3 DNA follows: TGCGCCAGCAGCTTGCCTCCGGGACAGATGAACACCGGGGAGCTGTTTTTT. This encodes CASSLPPGQMNTGELFF. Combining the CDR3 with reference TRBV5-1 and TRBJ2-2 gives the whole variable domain KAGVTQTPRYLIKTRGQQVTLSCSPISGHRSVSWYQQTPGQGLQFLFEYFSETQRNKGNFPGRFSGRQFSNSRSEMNVSTLELGDSALYLCASSLPPGQMNTGELFFGEGSRLTVL.

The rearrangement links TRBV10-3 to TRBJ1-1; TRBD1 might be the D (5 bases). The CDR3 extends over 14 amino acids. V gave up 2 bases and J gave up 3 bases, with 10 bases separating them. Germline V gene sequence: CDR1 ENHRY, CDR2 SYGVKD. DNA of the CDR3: TGTGCCATCAGTGAGAGGGGAGGGGACACTGAAGCTTTCTTT. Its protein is CAISERGGDTEAFF.

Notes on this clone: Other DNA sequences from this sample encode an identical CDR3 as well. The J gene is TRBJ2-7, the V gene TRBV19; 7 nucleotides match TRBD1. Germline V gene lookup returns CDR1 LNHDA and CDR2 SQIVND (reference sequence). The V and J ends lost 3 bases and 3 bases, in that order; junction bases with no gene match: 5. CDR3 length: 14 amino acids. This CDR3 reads CASSIRQGGYEQYF. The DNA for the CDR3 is TGTGCCAGTAGTATCAGACAGGGCGGCTACGAGCAGTACTTC. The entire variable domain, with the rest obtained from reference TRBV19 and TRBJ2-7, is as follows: DGGITQSPKYLFRKEGQNVTLSCEQNLNHDAMYWYRQDPGQGLRLIYYSQIVNDFQKGDIAEGYSVSREKKESFPLTVTSAQKNPTAFYLCASSIRQGGYEQYFGPGTRLTVT.

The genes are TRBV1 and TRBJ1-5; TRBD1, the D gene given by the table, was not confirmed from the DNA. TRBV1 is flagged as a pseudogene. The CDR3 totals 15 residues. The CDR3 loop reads CTSSQGQDFYQPQHF. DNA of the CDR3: TGCACCAGCAGCCAGGGACAGGACTTTTATCAGCCCCAGCATTTT.

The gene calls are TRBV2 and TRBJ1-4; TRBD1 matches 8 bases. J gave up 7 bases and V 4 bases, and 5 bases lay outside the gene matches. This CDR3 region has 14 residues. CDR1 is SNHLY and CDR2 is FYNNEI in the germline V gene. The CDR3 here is CASSGADRGEKLFF. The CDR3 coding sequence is TGTGCCAGCAGTGGGGCTGACAGGGGTGAAAAACTGTTTTTT.

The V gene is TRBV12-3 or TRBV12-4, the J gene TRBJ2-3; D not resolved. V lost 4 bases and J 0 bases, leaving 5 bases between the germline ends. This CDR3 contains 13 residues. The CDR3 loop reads CASSYSSTDTQYF. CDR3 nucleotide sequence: TGTGCCAGCAGTTACTCTAGCACAGATACGCAGTATTTT.

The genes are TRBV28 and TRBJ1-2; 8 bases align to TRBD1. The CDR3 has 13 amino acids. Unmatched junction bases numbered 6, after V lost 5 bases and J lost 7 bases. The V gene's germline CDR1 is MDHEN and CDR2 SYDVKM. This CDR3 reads CASSIQGARGYTF. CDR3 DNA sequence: TGTGCCAGCAGTATCCAGGGGGCGCGTGGCTACACCTTC.

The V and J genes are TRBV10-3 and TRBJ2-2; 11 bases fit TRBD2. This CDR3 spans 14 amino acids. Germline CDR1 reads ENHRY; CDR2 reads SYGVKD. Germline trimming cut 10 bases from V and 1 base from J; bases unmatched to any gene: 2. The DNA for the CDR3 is TGTGCCACTACTAGCGGGGGGAACACCGGGGAGCTGTTTTTT. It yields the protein CATTSGGNTGELFF.

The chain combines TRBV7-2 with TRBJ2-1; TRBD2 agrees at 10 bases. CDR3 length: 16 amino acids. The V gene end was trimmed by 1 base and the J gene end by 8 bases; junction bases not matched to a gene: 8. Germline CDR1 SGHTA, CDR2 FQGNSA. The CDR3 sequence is CASSLVQRGGLDEQFF. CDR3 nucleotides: TGTGCCAGCAGCTTAGTACAGCGGGGGGGCCTGGATGAGCAGTTCTTC.

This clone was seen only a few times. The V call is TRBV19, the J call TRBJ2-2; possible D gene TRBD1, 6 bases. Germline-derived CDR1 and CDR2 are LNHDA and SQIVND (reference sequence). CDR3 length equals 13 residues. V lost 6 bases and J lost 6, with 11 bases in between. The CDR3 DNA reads TGTGCCAGTAGACCAGGGGTATCCGGGGAGCTGTTTTTT. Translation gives CASRPGVSGELFF.

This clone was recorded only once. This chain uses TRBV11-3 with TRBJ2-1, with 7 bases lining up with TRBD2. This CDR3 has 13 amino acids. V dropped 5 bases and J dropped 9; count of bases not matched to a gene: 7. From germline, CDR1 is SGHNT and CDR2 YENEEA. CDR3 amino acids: CASSQRDSGEQFF. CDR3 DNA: TGTGCCAGCAGCCAGCGGGATTCGGGTGAGCAGTTCTTC.